One sample yielded the 25 T cell receptor beta chains listed below, sequenced in a study of blood T cell repertoires in COVID-19. TCRdb's copy holds only in-frame clones and misses some; the assay was immunoSEQ multiplex PCR. Here the sample spans around 130,000 clones, roughly 90% being singletons. What was sequenced was peripheral blood. The source of these receptors is a man aged 65 to 85 with active COVID-19.

The CDR3 spells CASSGRDGYTF. CDR3 bases: TGTGCCAGCAGCGGCAGGGATGGCTACACCTTC. The chain joins TRBV6-5 to TRBJ1-2; tentatively, D is TRBD1 (5 bases). Germline V gives CDR1 MNHEY, CDR2 SVGAGI. V lost 6 bases, J lost 6 bases, and 8 bases lay in between. CDR3 size: 11 residues.

The chain recombines TRBV10-2 with TRBJ2-5; 7 bases are a match to TRBD1. With V trimmed by 6 bases and J by 2 bases, 6 bases remained unmatched. Germline V gene lookup returns CDR1 WSHSY and CDR2 SAAADI. This CDR3 comprises 14 residues. The CDR3 spells CASRPWTGQETQYF. CDR3 nucleotide sequence: TGCGCCAGCAGGCCTTGGACAGGACAAGAGACCCAGTACTTC.

The chain has TRBV14 and TRBJ2-1, with 9 bases matching TRBD2. Germline CDR1 is SGHDN and CDR2 is FVKESK. V lost 3 bases to trimming and J lost 3 bases; unmatched junction nucleotides: 9. The CDR3 length is 17 residues. DNA of the CDR3: TGTGCCAGCAGCCAGGTAGTGACTAGCGGCCGCTACAATGAGCAGTTCTTC. It yields the protein CASSQVVTSGRYNEQFF.

The V and J genes are TRBV6-6 and TRBJ2-7, with 9 positions matching TRBD2. The CDR3 is 14 residues long. V lost 4 bases, J lost 3 bases, and 4 bases stayed unmatched. CDR1 is MNHNY, CDR2 SVGAGI, per germline (reference sequence). CDR3 sequence reads: CASSLASGNYEQYF. For the CDR3, the DNA is TGTGCCAGCAGTTTGGCTAGCGGGAACTACGAGCAGTACTTC.

The chain is built from TRBV28 and TRBJ1-5, with D tentatively TRBD1 (5 bases). This CDR3 is 15 amino acids long. V was shortened by 5 bases and J by 3 bases, with 14 bases between the two germline ends. Germline V gene lookup returns CDR1 MDHEN and CDR2 SYDVKM. The DNA for the CDR3 is TGTGCCAGCAGTGCGGGGGGGGGTTACAATCAGCCCCAGCATTTT. It yields the protein CASSAGGGYNQPQHF.

J is TRBJ2-3 and V is TRBV6-5; D is perhaps TRBD1 (6 bases). The CDR3 has 13 residues. V lost 6 bases, J lost 2 bases, and 9 bases lay in between. Germline CDR1 is MNHEY and CDR2 is SVGAGI. The CDR3 region is CASSNRDTDTQYF. For the CDR3, the DNA is TGTGCCAGCAGCAACAGGGACACAGATACGCAGTATTTT.

The V gene is TRBV19, the J gene TRBJ1-5; no clear D. CDR3 length: 16 residues. V lost 3 bases and J lost 3, with 15 bases in between. From germline, CDR1 is LNHDA and CDR2 SQIVND (reference sequence). In nucleotides, the CDR3 is TGTGCCAGTAGTATCCAGGCAGGAAACCCCAATCAGCCCCAGCATTTT. Amino acids: CASSIQAGNPNQPQHF.

The chain links TRBV18 to TRBJ2-7; D uncertain. CDR1 and CDR2 from the germline V gene are KGHSH and LQKENI. Trimming pared 3 bases from V and 0 bases from J, leaving 12 bases between. The CDR3 runs 15 residues. The DNA of the CDR3 is TGTGCCAGCTCACCGGGCAGAAAGAGCTCCTACGAGCAGTACTTC. Residues: CASSPGRKSSYEQYF.

The chain carries TRBV20-1 and TRBJ1-2; 8 bases are shared with TRBD1. The CDR3 loop spans 14 amino acids. From germline, CDR1 is DFQATT and CDR2 SNEGSKA (reference sequence). J was trimmed by 8 bases and V by 3 bases; bases with no gene match: 11. CDR3 amino acids: CSASESQGGRGYTF. As DNA, the CDR3 is TGCAGTGCTAGTGAATCACAGGGGGGCAGAGGCTACACCTTC.

J is TRBJ1-2 and V is TRBV6-1; D is perhaps TRBD1 (5 bases). There are 15 residues in the CDR3. V lost 6 bases to trimming and J lost 4 bases, with 18 bases between them. Germline V gene data show CDR1 as MNHNS and CDR2 as SASEGT. The DNA of the CDR3 is TGTGCCAGCAGCCTCGAGGAGGGGAGGTCCTATGGCTACACCTTC. It is translated as CASSLEEGRSYGYTF.

The rearrangement uses TRBV24-1 and TRBJ2-1; D unresolved. Germline CDR1 is KGHDR and CDR2 is SFDVKD. The germline V and J ends were trimmed by 3 bases and 7 bases, with 9 bases remaining between them. The CDR3 loop spans 13 amino acids. The CDR3 nucleotides read TGTGCCACCAGTGATGCCCACTTGAATGAGCAGTTCTTC. This codes for CATSDAHLNEQFF.

The chain is built from TRBV14 and TRBJ2-1; a weak D match, TRBD2 (5 bases). Germline V CDR1 and CDR2: SGHDN, FVKESK. The CDR3 loop spans 13 amino acids. V lost 4 bases, J lost 15 bases, and 19 bases lay in between. The chain's CDR3 is CASSRMASGSLFF. In DNA, the CDR3 is TGTGCCAGCAGCCGGATGGCAAGCGGCTCCTTGTTCTTC.

The chain carries TRBV7-9 and TRBJ2-3; D is perhaps TRBD1 (7 bases). In germline, CDR1 is SEHNR, CDR2 FQNEAQ (reference sequence). There are 15 residues in the CDR3. V dropped 4 bases and J dropped 5 bases, with 16 bases sitting between them. The CDR3 bases are TGTGCCAGCAGCTCCAGGCCCCAGGGGGGAGATACGCAGTATTTT. Amino acids: CASSSRPQGGDTQYF.

The rearrangement joins TRBV20-1 to TRBJ2-5, with D maybe TRBD1 (5 bases). The V gene's germline CDR1 is DFQATT and CDR2 SNEGSKA (reference sequence). This CDR3 has 11 residues. The CDR3 protein is CRAQERETQYF. The CDR3 DNA reads TGCAGGGCACAGGAACGTGAGACCCAGTACTTC.

This chain uses TRBV28 with TRBJ1-1; no clear D. The CDR3 is 13 residues long. The ends were cut back, 7 bases at V and 5 bases at J, with 14 bases in the middle. The germline gives CDR1 MDHEN, CDR2 SYDVKM. The CDR3 sequence is CASTKERGTEAFF. The CDR3 nucleotides read TGTGCCAGCACCAAAGAGAGAGGGACTGAAGCTTTCTTT.

The chain combines TRBV28 with TRBJ1-5, with 7 bases aligning to TRBD1. Germline assignment: CDR1 MDHEN and CDR2 SYDVKM. Losses at the gene ends were 2 bases for V and 5 bases for J; bases not matched to a gene: 9. The CDR3 sequence is 16 residues long. The CDR3 is CASSLPLTGVDQPQHF. CDR3 bases: TGTGCCAGCAGTTTACCCCTCACAGGGGTGGATCAGCCCCAGCATTTT. Based on the CDR3 plus reference TRBV28 and TRBJ1-5, the full variable domain is DVKVTQSSRYLVKRTGEKVFLECVQDMDHENMFWYRQDPGLGLRLIYFSYDVKMKEKGDIPEGYSVSREKKERFSLILESASTNQTSMYLCASSLPLTGVDQPQHFGDGTRLSIL.

This chain joins TRBV4-2 and TRBJ1-2, with D possibly being TRBD1 (6 bases). V lost 4 bases, J lost 7 bases, and 10 bases lay in between. The CDR3 covers 12 residues. Germline loops: CDR1 LGHNA, CDR2 YNFKEQ. This CDR3 is CASSPGHPGYTF. CDR3 bases: TGTGCCAGCAGCCCGGGACACCCTGGCTACACCTTC.

The chain combines TRBV7-2 with TRBJ2-7, with TRBD2 matching over 9 bases. Germline CDR1 is SGHTA and CDR2 is FQGNSA. CDR3 length equals 15 residues. The J segment lost 5 bases and the V segment lost 1 base, leaving 6 bases of the junction unmatched. CDR3 amino acids: CASSLVGAGGNEQYF. In DNA form, the CDR3 reads TGTGCCAGCAGCTTAGTAGGTGCGGGAGGGAACGAGCAGTACTTC.

The chain has TRBV24-1 and TRBJ2-7; D is ambiguous. Trimming cost V 5 bases and J 0 bases, with 10 bases left between them. CDR3 length: 14 amino acids. Germline V lookup: CDR1 KGHDR, CDR2 SFDVKD. The CDR3 sequence: CATSAHGSSYEQYF. As DNA, the CDR3 is TGTGCCACCAGTGCCCACGGGTCCTCCTACGAGCAGTACTTC.

The chain combines TRBV6-1 with TRBJ2-5, with TRBD2 as a possible D gene (6 bases). Germline V lookup: CDR1 MNHNS, CDR2 SASEGT. Trimming cost V 3 bases and J 5 bases, with 19 bases left between them. This CDR3 has 16 amino acids. CDR3 DNA sequence: TGTGCCAGCAGTGAGATTTTCGCGGGGAACCTTGAGACCCAGTACTTC. The encoded protein is CASSEIFAGNLETQYF.

The chain employs TRBV19 and TRBJ1-3; D might be TRBD1 (6 bases). Germline assignment: CDR1 LNHDA and CDR2 SQIVND (reference sequence). Trimming removed 2 bases at V and 4 bases at J, with 12 bases between. This CDR3 is 15 amino acids long. CDR3 DNA: TGTGCCAGTAGTATATCAGGGGCTCGGGGAAACACCATATATTTT. Residues: CASSISGARGNTIYF. Combining the CDR3 with reference TRBV19 and TRBJ1-3 gives the whole variable domain DGGITQSPKYLFRKEGQNVTLSCEQNLNHDAMYWYRQDPGQGLRLIYYSQIVNDFQKGDIAEGYSVSREKKESFPLTVTSAQKNPTAFYLCASSISGARGNTIYFGEGSWLTVV.

As to this clone: In the same sample, other DNA sequences code for this CDR3. This chain joins TRBV28 and TRBJ1-4; D is ambiguous. Germline V gives CDR1 MDHEN, CDR2 SYDVKM. Deletions cut 4 bases from V and 0 bases from J, with 6 bases between. The CDR3 consists of 14 residues. The CDR3 DNA is TGTGCCAGCAGTTCCCCTGCAACTAATGAAAAACTGTTTTTT. It codes for CASSSPATNEKLFF. The full variable domain, its missing parts supplied by reference TRBV28 and TRBJ1-4, is DVKVTQSSRYLVKRTGEKVFLECVQDMDHENMFWYRQDPGLGLRLIYFSYDVKMKEKGDIPEGYSVSREKKERFSLILESASTNQTSMYLCASSSPATNEKLFFGSGTQLSVL.

The rearrangement links TRBV29-1 to TRBJ1-4; no clear D. Per germline, CDR1 SQVTM and CDR2 ANQGSEA. The CDR3 covers 12 residues. Between the trimmed V and J ends, which lost 3 bases and 8 bases, there was a span of 10 bases. The CDR3 nucleotides are TGCAGCGTTGAGGCAGGAGGCGAAAAACTGTTTTTT. This encodes CSVEAGGEKLFF.

The rearrangement joins TRBV29-1 to TRBJ2-5; TRBD1 aligns across 8 bases. The ends lost 7 bases at V and 4 bases at J; junction bases unmatched: 8. CDR3 length equals 13 residues. Germline V gives CDR1 SQVTM, CDR2 ANQGSEA. The chain's CDR3 is CSGYRGSRETQYF. CDR3 DNA: TGCAGCGGATACAGGGGGTCCCGAGAGACCCAGTACTTC. Supplemented by reference TRBV29-1 and TRBJ2-5, the full variable domain reads SAVISQKPSRDICQRGTSLTIQCQVDSQVTMMFWYRQQPGQSLTLIATANQGSEATYESGFVIDKFPISRPNLTFSTLTVSNMSPEDSSIYLCSGYRGSRETQYFGPGTRLLVL.

This chain links TRBV5-1 with TRBJ2-3; 8 nucleotides match TRBD1. After removal of 0 bases from V and 5 bases from J, the junction contained 11 bases not matched to a gene. Germline CDR1 SGHRS, CDR2 YFSETQ. The CDR3 sequence is 17 residues long. The CDR3 region has the DNA TGCGCCAGCAGCTTGGAGGGCAGGGGGCAGTTCGGAGATACGCAGTATTTT. It is translated as CASSLEGRGQFGDTQYF. The full variable domain, rest sourced from reference TRBV5-1 and TRBJ2-3, is KAGVTQTPRYLIKTRGQQVTLSCSPISGHRSVSWYQQTPGQGLQFLFEYFSETQRNKGNFPGRFSGRQFSNSRSEMNVSTLELGDSALYLCASSLEGRGQFGDTQYFGPGTRLTVL.